This TCR beta chain was captured in a study of T-cell reconstitution after alpha-beta-depleted transplantation in children. Unique molecular identifiers were incorporated into the prepared TCRbeta library. TCRdb recomputed calls from the PCR reads with MiXCR, one row per CDR3 protein. The sample includes about 360,000 distinct CDR3 sequences, 10% to 15% seen only once; the top ten take about 3.9%. This receptor was obtained from a human donor who donated a stem cell graft to a child with Fanconi anemia. The specimen was PBMCs, collected from the stem cell graft.

CDR3 coding DNA: TGCGCCAGCAGCCCAGGGCTTGACGAGCAGTACTTC. It translates to CASSPGLDEQYF. The rearrangement links TRBV5-1 to TRBJ2-7, with D perhaps matching TRBD1 (5 bases). The CDR3 is 12 residues long. Germline V gene sequence: CDR1 SGHRS, CDR2 YFSETQ. V gave up 4 bases and J gave up 5 bases, with 10 bases separating them.